This TCR beta chain was obtained from a study of shared clonotypes between healthy human individuals. Study-level background: Researchers assigned three CD4 naive, three CD4 memory, two CD8 naive and one CD8 memory plate to each donor.

Concerning this clone: Its antigen is as yet unknown. At the DNA level, this CDR3 is encoded by other sequences in the same sample as well.

TCRdb keeps only in-frame clones here, not all; method: immunoSEQ multiplex PCR. The sample carries some 2.4 million clones, over 85% recorded once. The study's findings and limits: The genetic and exposure-history diversity represented was limited by few donors.

Germline V gene sequence: CDR1 SGHTA, CDR2 FQGTGA. Trimming cost V 6 bases and J 4 bases; bases outside gene matches: 5. CDR3 length: 14 residues. The TCR originated in a young man in good health. Some clones in this sample may be carry-over from other donors' samples. The sequencing sample was made of naive CD4+ T cells from PBMCs. The subset here: CD45RA+ positively selected. V usage is TRBV7-3 and J usage is TRBJ2-5; 10 bases line up with TRBD2. CDR3 protein: CASSLAGVRETQYF. CDR3 nucleotides: TGTGCCAGCAGTCTAGCGGGAGTCCGAGAGACCCAGTACTTC. The full variable domain, completed using reference TRBV7-3 and TRBJ2-5, is GAGVSQTPSNKVTEKGKYVELRCDPISGHTALYWYRQSLGQGPEFLIYFQGTGAADDSGLPNDRFFAVRPEGSVSTLKIQRTERGDSAVYLCASSLAGVRETQYFGPGTRLLVL.